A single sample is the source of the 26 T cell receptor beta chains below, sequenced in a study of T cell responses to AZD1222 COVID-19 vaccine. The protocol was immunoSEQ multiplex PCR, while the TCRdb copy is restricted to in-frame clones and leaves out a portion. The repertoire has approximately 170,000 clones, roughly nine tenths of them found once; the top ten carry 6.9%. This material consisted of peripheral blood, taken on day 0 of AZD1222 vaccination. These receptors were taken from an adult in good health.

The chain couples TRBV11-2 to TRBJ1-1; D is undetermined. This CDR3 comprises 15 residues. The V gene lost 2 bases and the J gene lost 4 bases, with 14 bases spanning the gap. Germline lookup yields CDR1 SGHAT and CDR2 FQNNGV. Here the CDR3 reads CASSLLGKVGTEAFF. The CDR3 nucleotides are TGTGCCAGCAGCTTACTCGGGAAGGTTGGCACTGAAGCTTTCTTT. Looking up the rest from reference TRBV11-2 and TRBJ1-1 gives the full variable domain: EAGVAQSPRYKIIEKRQSVAFWCNPISGHATLYWYQQILGQGPKLLIQFQNNGVVDDSQLPKDRFSAERLKGVDSTLKIQPAKLEDSAVYLCASSLLGKVGTEAFFGQGTRLTVV.

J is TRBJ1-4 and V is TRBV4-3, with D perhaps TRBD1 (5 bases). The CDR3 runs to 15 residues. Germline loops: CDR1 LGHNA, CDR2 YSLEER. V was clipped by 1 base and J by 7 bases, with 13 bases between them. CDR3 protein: CASSQVRDLSEKLFF. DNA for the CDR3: TGCGCCAGCAGCCAAGTCCGGGACCTGAGTGAAAAACTGTTTTTT.

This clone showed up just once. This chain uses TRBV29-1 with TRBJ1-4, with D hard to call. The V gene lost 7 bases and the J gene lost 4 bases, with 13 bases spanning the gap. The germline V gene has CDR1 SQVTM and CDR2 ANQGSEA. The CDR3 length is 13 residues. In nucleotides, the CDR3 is TGCAGCGCCCGGGCCCAAGATAATGAAAAACTGTTTTTT. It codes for CSARAQDNEKLFF.

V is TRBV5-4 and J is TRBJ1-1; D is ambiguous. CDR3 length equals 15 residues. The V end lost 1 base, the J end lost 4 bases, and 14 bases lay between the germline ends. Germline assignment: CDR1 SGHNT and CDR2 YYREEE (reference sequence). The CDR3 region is CASSLSWLGGTEAFF. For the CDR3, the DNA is TGTGCCAGCAGCTTGTCGTGGTTGGGCGGCACTGAAGCTTTCTTT.

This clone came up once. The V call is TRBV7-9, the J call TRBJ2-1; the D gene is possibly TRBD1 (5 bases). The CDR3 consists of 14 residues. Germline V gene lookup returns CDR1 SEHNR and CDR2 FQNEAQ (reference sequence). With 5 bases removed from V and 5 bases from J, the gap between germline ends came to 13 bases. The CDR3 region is CASSRGAPDNEQFF. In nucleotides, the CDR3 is TGTGCCAGCAGCCGTGGGGCTCCAGACAATGAGCAGTTCTTC.

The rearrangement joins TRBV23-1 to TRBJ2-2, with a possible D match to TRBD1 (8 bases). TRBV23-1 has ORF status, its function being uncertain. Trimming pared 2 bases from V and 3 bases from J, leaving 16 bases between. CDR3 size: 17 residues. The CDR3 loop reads CASSQARTGRDTGELFF. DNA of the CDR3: TGCGCCAGCAGTCAAGCTAGGACAGGGAGGGACACCGGGGAGCTGTTTTTT.

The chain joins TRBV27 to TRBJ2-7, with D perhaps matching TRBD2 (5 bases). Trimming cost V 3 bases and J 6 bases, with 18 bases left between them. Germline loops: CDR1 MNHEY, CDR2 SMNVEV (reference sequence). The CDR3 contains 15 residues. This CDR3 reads CASSFEGGLGFEQYF. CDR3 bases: TGTGCCAGCAGTTTTGAGGGCGGGCTAGGTTTCGAGCAGTACTTC.

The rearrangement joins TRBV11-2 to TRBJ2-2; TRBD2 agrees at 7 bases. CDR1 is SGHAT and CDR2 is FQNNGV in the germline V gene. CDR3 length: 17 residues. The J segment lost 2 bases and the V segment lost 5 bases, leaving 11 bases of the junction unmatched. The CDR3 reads CASSGTPAGDNTGELFF. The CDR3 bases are TGTGCCAGCAGCGGCACTCCTGCGGGGGACAACACCGGGGAGCTGTTTTTT. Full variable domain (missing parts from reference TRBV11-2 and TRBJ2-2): EAGVAQSPRYKIIEKRQSVAFWCNPISGHATLYWYQQILGQGPKLLIQFQNNGVVDDSQLPKDRFSAERLKGVDSTLKIQPAKLEDSAVYLCASSGTPAGDNTGELFFGEGSRLTVL.

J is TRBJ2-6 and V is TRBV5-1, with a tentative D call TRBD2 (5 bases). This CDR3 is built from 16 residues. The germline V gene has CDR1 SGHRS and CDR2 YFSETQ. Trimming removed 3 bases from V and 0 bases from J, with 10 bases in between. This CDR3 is CASSSLRDSGANVLTF. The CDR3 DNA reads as TGCGCCAGCAGCTCACTCCGGGACTCTGGGGCCAACGTCCTGACTTTC.

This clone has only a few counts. As DNA, the CDR3 is TGTGCCAGCAGTTACCACAGGGGATCGGGAGAGACCCAGTACTTC. This gives the protein CASSYHRGSGETQYF. This sequence joins TRBV6-5 and TRBJ2-5, with 7 bases lining up with TRBD1. The CDR3 runs to 15 residues. V shed 2 bases, J shed 4 bases, and the junction held 7 bases outside the gene matches. The germline gives CDR1 MNHEY, CDR2 SVGAGI.

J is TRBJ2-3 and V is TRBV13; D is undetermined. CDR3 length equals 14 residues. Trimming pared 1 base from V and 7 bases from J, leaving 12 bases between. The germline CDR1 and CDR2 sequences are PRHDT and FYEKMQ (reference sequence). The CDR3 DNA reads TGTGCCAGCAGCTTAGAGGTCTCTGGCAATACGCAGTATTTT. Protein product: CASSLEVSGNTQYF.

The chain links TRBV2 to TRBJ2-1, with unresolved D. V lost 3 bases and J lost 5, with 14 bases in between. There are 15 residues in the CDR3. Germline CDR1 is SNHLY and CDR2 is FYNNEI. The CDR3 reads CASSDLVLDDNEQFF. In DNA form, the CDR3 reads TGTGCCAGCAGTGATCTCGTGCTAGACGACAATGAGCAGTTCTTC.

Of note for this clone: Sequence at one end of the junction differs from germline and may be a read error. This CDR3 is CASSSPAVSPGIF. DNA for the CDR3: TGTGCCAGCAGCTCCCCAGCAGTTTCCCCGGGGATTTTT. The chain links TRBV28 to TRBJ2-3; D perhaps matches TRBD2 (5 bases). Germline loops: CDR1 MDHEN, CDR2 SYDVKM. The length of the CDR3 is 13 residues.

CDR3 sequence (DNA): TGTGCCAGCAGTCCGACGGTACCCAATTCACCCCTCCACTTT. It encodes CASSPTVPNSPLHF. The gene calls are TRBV27 and TRBJ1-6; D remains ambiguous. This CDR3 is 14 amino acids long. Trimming pared 5 bases from V and 7 bases from J, leaving 12 bases between. Germline V gives CDR1 MNHEY, CDR2 SMNVEV (reference sequence).

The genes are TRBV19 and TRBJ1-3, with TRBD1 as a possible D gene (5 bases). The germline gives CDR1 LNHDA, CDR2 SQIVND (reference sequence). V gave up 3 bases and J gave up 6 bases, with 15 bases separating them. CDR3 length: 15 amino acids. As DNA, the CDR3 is TGTGCCAGTAGTATGCGGGGACCCCCGCTAAACACCATATATTTT. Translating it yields CASSMRGPPLNTIYF.

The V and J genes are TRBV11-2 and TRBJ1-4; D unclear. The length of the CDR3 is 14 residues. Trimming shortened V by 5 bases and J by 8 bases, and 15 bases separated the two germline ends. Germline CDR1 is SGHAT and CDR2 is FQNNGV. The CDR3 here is CASSQTTIGEKLFF. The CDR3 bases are TGTGCCAGCAGCCAAACGACCATCGGGGAAAAACTGTTTTTT.

The CDR3 DNA reads TGTGCCAGCAGCACAACCGACAGGGGAAGCTATGGCTACACCTTC. It specifies CASSTTDRGSYGYTF. The chain joins TRBV7-9 to TRBJ1-2; TRBD1 agrees at 8 bases. J lost 4 bases, V lost 5 bases, and 9 bases had no gene match. The CDR3 has 15 amino acids. Germline CDR1 SEHNR, CDR2 FQNEAQ (reference sequence).

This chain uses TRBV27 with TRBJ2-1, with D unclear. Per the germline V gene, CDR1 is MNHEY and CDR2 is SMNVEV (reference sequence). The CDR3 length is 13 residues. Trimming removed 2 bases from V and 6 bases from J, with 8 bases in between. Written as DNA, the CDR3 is TGTGCCAGCAGTTTAGGGCTAGTCAATGAGCAGTTCTTC. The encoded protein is CASSLGLVNEQFF.

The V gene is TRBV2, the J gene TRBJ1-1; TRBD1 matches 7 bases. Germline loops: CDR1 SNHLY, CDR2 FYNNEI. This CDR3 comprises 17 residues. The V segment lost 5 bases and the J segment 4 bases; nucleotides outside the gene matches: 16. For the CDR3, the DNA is TGTGCCAGCAGTCCTCCACGTTTGACAGGGTTGCCCACTGAAGCTTTCTTT. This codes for CASSPPRLTGLPTEAFF.

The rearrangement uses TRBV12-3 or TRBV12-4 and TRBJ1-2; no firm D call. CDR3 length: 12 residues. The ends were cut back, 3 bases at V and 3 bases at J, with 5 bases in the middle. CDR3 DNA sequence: TGTGCCAGCAGTTTTCGGGACTATGGCTACACCTTC. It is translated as CASSFRDYGYTF.

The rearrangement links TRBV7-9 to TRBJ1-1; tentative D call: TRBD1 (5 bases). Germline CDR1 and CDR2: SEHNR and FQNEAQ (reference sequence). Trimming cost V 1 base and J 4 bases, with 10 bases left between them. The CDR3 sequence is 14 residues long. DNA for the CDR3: TGTGCCAGCAGCTTAGGGGGACTTGGCACTGAAGCTTTCTTT. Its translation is CASSLGGLGTEAFF.

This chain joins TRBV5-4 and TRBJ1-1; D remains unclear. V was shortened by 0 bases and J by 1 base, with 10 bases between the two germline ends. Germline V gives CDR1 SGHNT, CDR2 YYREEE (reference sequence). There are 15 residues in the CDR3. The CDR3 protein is CASSLDVGKNTEAFF. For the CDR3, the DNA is TGTGCCAGCAGCTTGGATGTCGGGAAGAACACTGAAGCTTTCTTT.

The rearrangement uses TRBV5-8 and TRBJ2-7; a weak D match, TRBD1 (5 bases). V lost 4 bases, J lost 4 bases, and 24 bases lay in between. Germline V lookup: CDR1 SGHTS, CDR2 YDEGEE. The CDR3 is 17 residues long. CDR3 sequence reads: CASSPGQFGVMRYEQYV. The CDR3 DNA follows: TGTGCCAGCAGCCCAGGACAATTTGGGGTCATGCGGTACGAGCAGTACGTC.

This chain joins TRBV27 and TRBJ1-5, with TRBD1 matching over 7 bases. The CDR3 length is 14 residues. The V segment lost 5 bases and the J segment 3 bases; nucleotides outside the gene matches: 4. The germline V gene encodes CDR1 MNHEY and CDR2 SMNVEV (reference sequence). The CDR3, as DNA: TGTGCCAGCAGTCCGACAGGGATCAATCAGCCCCAGCATTTT. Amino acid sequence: CASSPTGINQPQHF.

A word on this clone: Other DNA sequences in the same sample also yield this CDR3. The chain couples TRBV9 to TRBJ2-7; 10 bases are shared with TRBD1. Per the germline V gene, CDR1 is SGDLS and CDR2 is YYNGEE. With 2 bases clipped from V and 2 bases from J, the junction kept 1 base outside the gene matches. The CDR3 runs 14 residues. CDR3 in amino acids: CASSVGTGAYEQYF. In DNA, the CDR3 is TGTGCCAGCAGCGTCGGGACAGGGGCCTACGAGCAGTACTTC.

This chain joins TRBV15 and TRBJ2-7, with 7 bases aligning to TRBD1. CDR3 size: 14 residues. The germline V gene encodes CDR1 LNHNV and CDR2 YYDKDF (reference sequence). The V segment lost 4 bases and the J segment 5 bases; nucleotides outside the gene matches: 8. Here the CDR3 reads CATSTRTGRNEQYV. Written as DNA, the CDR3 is TGTGCCACCAGCACCCGGACAGGCCGGAACGAGCAGTACGTC.